Each of the 32 T cell receptor beta chains below was sequenced from the same sample in a study of vaccination and CD4 T cells after COVID-19. Researchers used the Oncomine TCR Beta short-read assay to sequence DNA from cultured CD4+ T cells. MiXCR was run by TCRdb on the PCR reads, yielding one entry per CDR3 protein. The table records thousands of distinct CDR3 sequences, about 70% of them present only once. No cognate antigen is known for these TCRs. As to treatment: approximately 10-day PBMC culture with coronavirus spike peptide pools or control peptides (ViraFEST assay). The material sequenced was CD4+ T cells from blood, cultured in vitro. The receptors stem from a human donor who had recovered from COVID-19.

This chain connects TRBV19 to TRBJ2-5, with D uncertain. The CDR3 covers 11 residues. The V end was cut by 0 bases, the J end by 4 bases, with 0 bases between. Germline V CDR1 and CDR2: LNHDA, SQIVND (reference sequence). CDR3: CASSIEETQYF. The CDR3 DNA reads TGTGCCAGTAGTATAGAAGAGACCCAGTACTTC.

This clonotype was detected only a few times. This chain uses TRBV6-1 with TRBJ1-2, with D possibly TRBD1 on 6 matching bases. Trimming left V 6 bases short and J 7 bases short, with 21 bases between. The CDR3 has 15 amino acids. Germline V gives CDR1 MNHNS, CDR2 SASEGT. The chain's CDR3 is CASSLGGPIGGGYTF. The CDR3 DNA follows: TGTGCCAGCAGCCTTGGGGGCCCTATTGGGGGTGGCTACACCTTC.

The chain joins TRBV15 to TRBJ2-5; a weak D match, TRBD2 (7 bases). This CDR3 region has 18 residues. The germline V gene has CDR1 LNHNV and CDR2 YYDKDF (reference sequence). With 0 bases removed from V and 2 bases from J, the gap between germline ends came to 19 bases. The CDR3: CATSRDSGAGVQQETQYF. In nucleotides, the CDR3 is TGTGCCACCAGCAGAGATTCAGGGGCGGGAGTTCAGCAAGAGACCCAGTACTTC.

This chain links TRBV15 with TRBJ2-1, with TRBD2 matching 14 bases. Germline V gene lookup returns CDR1 LNHNV and CDR2 YYDKDF (reference sequence). J was trimmed by 0 bases and V by 5 bases; bases with no gene match: 12. This CDR3 has 20 amino acids. Here the CDR3 DNA reads TGTGCCACCAGCCCGCTAGCCGGACTAGCGGGAGGCGCCTCCTACAATGAGCAGTTCTTC. It codes for CATSPLAGLAGGASYNEQFF.

The J gene is TRBJ2-1, the V gene TRBV15, with D perhaps matching TRBD1 or TRBD2 (6 bases each). Germline lookup yields CDR1 LNHNV and CDR2 YYDKDF (reference sequence). The CDR3 has 13 amino acids. V gave up 6 bases and J gave up 9 bases, with 15 bases separating them. CDR3 sequence reads: CATRSPGAAEQFF. The CDR3 DNA is TGTGCCACCAGATCCCCGGGGGCCGCTGAGCAGTTCTTC.

The chain joins TRBV24-1 to TRBJ2-1; perhaps TRBD2 as D (5 bases). The CDR3 loop spans 12 amino acids. Germline CDR1 and CDR2: KGHDR and SFDVKD. The V and J ends lost 6 bases and 9 bases respectively, with 11 bases between them. The CDR3 coding sequence is TGTGCCACCAGTACCGGGCGGGTTGAGCAGTTCTTC. It is translated as CATSTGRVEQFF.

This clonotype is medium-sized (0.01 to 0.1%) within its sample. J is TRBJ2-2 and V is TRBV6-1; D perhaps matches TRBD2 (5 bases). Trimming removed 8 bases from V and 3 bases from J, with 28 bases in between. CDR1 MNHNS and CDR2 SASEGT come from the germline V gene. The CDR3 contains 19 residues. The CDR3 DNA reads TGTGCCAGCGCGGAGGTTACAGCAGGAGACCTTTTACACACCGGGGAGCTGTTTTTT. It is translated as CASAEVTAGDLLHTGELFF.

The chain uses TRBV11-3 and TRBJ1-2; 11 bases align to TRBD1. Per germline, CDR1 SGHNT and CDR2 YENEEA. The CDR3 has 15 residues. After removal of 5 bases from V and 8 bases from J, the junction contained 10 bases not matched to a gene. The DNA for the CDR3 is TGTGCCAGCAGCCCTGTCCCGGACAGGGGGCAAGGCTACACCTTC. It translates to CASSPVPDRGQGYTF.

This chain joins TRBV10-2 and TRBJ1-2; TRBD1 aligns across 9 bases. The CDR3 spans 15 residues. With V trimmed by 5 bases and J by 2 bases, 6 bases remained unmatched. Germline V gene data show CDR1 as WSHSY and CDR2 as SAAADI. CDR3 sequence: CASSSWTGVNYGYTF. The CDR3 region has the DNA TGCGCCAGCAGTTCCTGGACAGGGGTGAACTATGGCTACACCTTC.

The chain joins TRBV10-3 to TRBJ2-3, with no clear D. Between the trimmed V and J ends, which lost 2 bases and 0 bases, there was a span of 6 bases. This CDR3 has 14 residues. Germline-derived CDR1 and CDR2 are ENHRY and SYGVKD. The CDR3 DNA reads as TGTGCCATCAGTGAGATGGCCAGCACAGATACGCAGTATTTT. Translating gives CAISEMASTDTQYF.

This rearrangement joins TRBV9 to TRBJ2-7; D remains unclear. The CDR3 length is 13 residues. From germline, CDR1 is SGDLS and CDR2 YYNGEE. Trimming left V 4 bases short and J 6 bases short, with 14 bases between. The CDR3 spells CASSQNWGSEQYF. As DNA, the CDR3 is TGTGCCAGCAGCCAGAATTGGGGTAGCGAGCAGTACTTC. The variable domain in full, completed from reference TRBV9 and TRBJ2-7, reads DSGVTQTPKHLITATGQRVTLRCSPRSGDLSVYWYQQSLDQGLQFLIQYYNGEERAKGNILERFSAQQFPDLHSELNLSSLELGDSALYFCASSQNWGSEQYFGPGTRLTVT.

The chain carries TRBV27 and TRBJ1-2; D might be TRBD1 (5 bases). Trimming removed 5 bases at V and 2 bases at J, with 12 bases between. The CDR3 is made up of 14 amino acids. Germline loops: CDR1 MNHEY, CDR2 SMNVEV (reference sequence). The CDR3 protein is CASSLSGRNYGYTF. The CDR3 DNA is TGTGCCAGCAGTCTTTCGGGACGGAACTATGGCTACACCTTC.

The count of this clonotype is one. The chain links TRBV6-1 to TRBJ1-1; 7 bases line up with TRBD1. CDR1 and CDR2 from the germline V gene are MNHNS and SASEGT. The CDR3 totals 14 residues. J was trimmed by 2 bases and V by 6 bases; bases with no gene match: 6. For the CDR3, the DNA is TGTGCCAGCAGCCGACAGGGCGCAAACACTGAAGCTTTCTTT. Amino acids: CASSRQGANTEAFF.

The J gene is TRBJ1-2, the V gene TRBV6-1; D uncertain. The germline V gene encodes CDR1 MNHNS and CDR2 SASEGT. Deletions cut 6 bases from V and 6 bases from J, with 14 bases between. CDR3 length: 13 residues. CDR3 loop: CASSFDTNNGYTF. The DNA for the CDR3 is TGTGCCAGCAGCTTCGACACGAACAATGGCTACACCTTC.

This chain links TRBV28 with TRBJ2-7, with unresolved D. Germline V gives CDR1 MDHEN, CDR2 SYDVKM. The CDR3 contains 12 residues. V lost 5 bases and J 0 bases, leaving 5 bases between the germline ends. As DNA, the CDR3 is TGTGCCAGCAGTCCCAACTCCTACGAGCAGTACTTC. Protein sequence: CASSPNSYEQYF.

V gene TRBV7-2 combines with J gene TRBJ2-3; TRBD2 might be the D (6 bases). The CDR3 is 17 amino acids. The germline V gene has CDR1 SGHTA and CDR2 FQGNSA. V dropped 5 bases and J dropped 0 bases, with 18 bases sitting between them. CDR3 sequence: CASSRRITGESTDTQYF. CDR3 in DNA: TGTGCCAGCAGCCGTAGGATAACGGGGGAAAGCACAGATACGCAGTATTTT.

The chain joins TRBV10-3 to TRBJ1-1; 11 bases line up with TRBD1. Germline assignment: CDR1 ENHRY and CDR2 SYGVKD. This CDR3 is 14 amino acids long. V dropped 9 bases and J dropped 2; count of bases not matched to a gene: 5. The CDR3 here is CAMRDRGTNTEAFF. The CDR3 DNA is TGTGCCATGAGGGACAGGGGGACTAACACTGAAGCTTTCTTT.

This clonotype was counted only a few times. This sequence joins TRBV4-1 and TRBJ1-1, with 7 bases fitting TRBD1. Germline V gene sequence: CDR1 MGHRA, CDR2 YSYEKL. This CDR3 comprises 17 residues. V shed 2 bases, J shed 3 bases, and the junction held 12 bases outside the gene matches. Here the CDR3 DNA reads TGCGCCAGCAGCCAACCGACAGGGAAGGGAAAGCACACTGAAGCTTTCTTT. Amino acids: CASSQPTGKGKHTEAFF.

This chain connects TRBV20-1 to TRBJ1-5; the D gene is possibly TRBD1 (5 bases). The ends were cut back, 3 bases at V and 4 bases at J, with 16 bases in the middle. Germline V gene sequence: CDR1 DFQATT, CDR2 SNEGSKA (reference sequence). This CDR3 is 15 amino acids long. The CDR3 region is CSARGSGAWNQPQHF. The CDR3 bases are TGCAGTGCTAGGGGAAGTGGGGCTTGGAATCAGCCCCAGCATTTT.

This clonotype appeared once. The CDR3 DNA follows: TGTGCCAGCAGTGAAGAAAGGTCCGCCCCCTACGAGCAGTACTTC. Translation gives CASSEERSAPYEQYF. The genes are TRBV6-1 and TRBJ2-7; D remains unclear. Per germline, CDR1 MNHNS and CDR2 SASEGT. V was pared by 1 base and J by 2 bases, with 12 bases between. This CDR3 is 15 amino acids long.

The V gene is TRBV3-1, the J gene TRBJ1-2; tentative D call: TRBD1 (5 bases). Trimming left V 4 bases short and J 8 bases short, with 11 bases between. The CDR3 loop spans 12 amino acids. From germline, CDR1 is LGHDT and CDR2 YNNKEL (reference sequence). The CDR3 coding sequence is TGTGCCAGCAGCCCAGGGACGGGCGGCTACACCTTC. Residues: CASSPGTGGYTF.

The J gene is TRBJ2-7, the V gene TRBV20-1; 14 bases agree with TRBD2. The CDR3 is made up of 14 amino acids. Germline loops: CDR1 DFQATT, CDR2 SNEGSKA (reference sequence). With V trimmed by 3 bases and J by 2 bases, 0 bases remained unmatched. In DNA form, the CDR3 reads TGCAGTGCTAGGGGACTAGCGGGAGCCTACGAGCAGTACTTC. Encoded protein: CSARGLAGAYEQYF.

V usage is TRBV2 and J usage is TRBJ2-2; D is undetermined. CDR1 is SNHLY and CDR2 is FYNNEI in the germline V gene. This CDR3 region has 11 residues. V lost 2 bases, J lost 8 bases, and 3 bases lay in between. Here the CDR3 DNA reads TGTGCCAGCAGTGAACAGGGGGAGCTGTTTTTT. It is translated as CASSEQGELFF.

This clonotype was found once. The CDR3 DNA reads as TGCAGTGCTAGCGGGAGTGGTACAGATACGCAGTATTTT. The encoded protein is CSASGSGTDTQYF. This chain joins TRBV20-1 and TRBJ2-3, with a tentative D call TRBD2 (6 bases). Trimming stripped 3 bases from V and 3 bases from J, with 10 bases between. Germline V lookup: CDR1 DFQATT, CDR2 SNEGSKA (reference sequence). The CDR3 runs to 13 residues.

The rearrangement joins TRBV28 to TRBJ1-6; TRBD1 aligns across 7 bases. This CDR3 is built from 15 residues. V was clipped by 5 bases and J by 6 bases; unmatched bases: 7. From germline, CDR1 is MDHEN and CDR2 SYDVKM. The CDR3 here is CASSTGDWFNSPLHF. The CDR3 DNA is TGTGCCAGCAGTACAGGGGATTGGTTTAATTCACCCCTCCACTTT.

This clonotype was counted a few times. The V gene is TRBV7-8, the J gene TRBJ1-5; 10 bases agree with TRBD1. V lost 5 bases, J lost 6 bases, and 7 bases stayed unmatched. Germline V gene data show CDR1 as SGHVS and CDR2 as FQNEAQ. The CDR3 is made up of 15 amino acids. The CDR3 reads CASSRGTGAPQPQHF. The CDR3 nucleotides are TGTGCCAGCAGCCGGGGGACAGGGGCTCCTCAGCCCCAGCATTTT. Full variable domain (remainder filled in from reference TRBV7-8 and TRBJ1-5): GAGVSQSPRYKVAKRGQDVALRCDPISGHVSLFWYQQALGQGPEFLTYFQNEAQLDKSGLPSDRFFAERPEGSVSTLKIQRTQQEDSAVYLCASSRGTGAPQPQHFGDGTRLSIL.

V is TRBV5-1 and J is TRBJ2-3; D remains unclear. CDR1 and CDR2 from the germline V gene are SGHRS and YFSETQ. V lost 5 bases and J lost 2, with 18 bases in between. The CDR3 length is 16 residues. The CDR3 sequence: CASRVRTGQLTDTQYF. The CDR3 coding sequence is TGCGCCAGCAGAGTTAGGACGGGCCAACTCACAGATACGCAGTATTTT.

The J gene is TRBJ1-1, the V gene TRBV29-1; possible D gene TRBD1, 6 bases. Trimming stripped 0 bases from V and 8 bases from J, with 13 bases between. The CDR3 is made up of 13 amino acids. Germline CDR1 and CDR2: SQVTM and ANQGSEA. CDR3 residues: CSVEDSQGPEAFF. CDR3 bases: TGCAGCGTTGAAGATTCGCAGGGGCCGGAAGCTTTCTTT.

The chain is built from TRBV6-1 and TRBJ1-5, with D possibly being TRBD1 (5 bases). Germline V gives CDR1 MNHNS, CDR2 SASEGT. The germline V and J ends were trimmed by 5 bases and 4 bases, with 12 bases remaining between them. The CDR3 is 14 residues long. DNA of the CDR3: TGTGCCAGCAGTCCCGGGGGGTTTAATCAGCCCCAGCATTTT. Translating it yields CASSPGGFNQPQHF.

This clonotype appeared a single time. The chain joins TRBV7-9 to TRBJ2-3; D is possibly TRBD1 (5 bases). V lost 9 bases, J lost 4 bases, and 17 bases lay in between. Germline CDR1 SEHNR, CDR2 FQNEAQ (reference sequence). The CDR3 length is 14 residues. This CDR3 reads CASGAGLGADTQYF. CDR3 DNA: TGTGCCAGTGGAGCAGGGCTTGGAGCAGATACGCAGTATTTT.

V gene TRBV19 combines with J gene TRBJ1-2; 9 nucleotides line up with TRBD1. The germline V gene encodes CDR1 LNHDA and CDR2 SQIVND (reference sequence). This CDR3 region has 14 residues. V shed 4 bases, J shed 7 bases, and the junction held 7 bases outside the gene matches. The CDR3, as DNA: TGTGCCAGTAGTACGAGGGACAGGGTTGGTGGCTACACCTTC. It encodes CASSTRDRVGGYTF. The full variable domain, rest sourced from reference TRBV19 and TRBJ1-2, is DGGITQSPKYLFRKEGQNVTLSCEQNLNHDAMYWYRQDPGQGLRLIYYSQIVNDFQKGDIAEGYSVSREKKESFPLTVTSAQKNPTAFYLCASSTRDRVGGYTFGSGTRLTVV.

This chain joins TRBV5-4 and TRBJ2-2; maybe TRBD2 (5 bases). The V and J ends lost 0 bases and 0 bases respectively, with 12 bases between them. CDR3 size: 17 residues. Germline loops: CDR1 SGHNT, CDR2 YYREEE (reference sequence). The CDR3: CASSLDQLEANTGELFF. The CDR3 DNA sequence: TGTGCCAGCAGCTTGGACCAACTAGAGGCGAACACCGGGGAGCTGTTTTTT.